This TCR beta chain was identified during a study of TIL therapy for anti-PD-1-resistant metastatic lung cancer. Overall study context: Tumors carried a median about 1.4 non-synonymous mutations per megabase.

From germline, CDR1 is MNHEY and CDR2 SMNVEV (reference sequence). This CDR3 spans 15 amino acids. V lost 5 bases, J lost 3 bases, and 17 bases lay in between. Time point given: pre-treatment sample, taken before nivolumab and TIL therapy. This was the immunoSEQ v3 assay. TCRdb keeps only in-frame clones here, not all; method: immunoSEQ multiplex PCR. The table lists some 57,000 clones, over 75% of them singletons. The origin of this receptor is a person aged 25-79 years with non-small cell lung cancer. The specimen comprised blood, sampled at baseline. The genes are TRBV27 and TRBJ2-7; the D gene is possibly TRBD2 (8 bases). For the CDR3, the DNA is TGTGCCAGCAGTCCCCGGGAGGGGGCTGTCTACGAGCAGTACTTC. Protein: CASSPREGAVYEQYF.